The 17 T cell receptor beta chains below come from one sample, sequenced in a study of blood T cell repertoires in COVID-19. The protocol was immunoSEQ multiplex PCR, while the TCRdb copy is restricted to in-frame clones and leaves out a portion. The table has approximately 250,000 clones, roughly 83% seen once. Sequenced material: peripheral blood. The receptors stem from a man aged 60 to 69 who had recovered from COVID-19.

In DNA, the CDR3 is TGTGCCAGCAGCCCTGACAGGGAGAATGAGCAGTTCTTC. Residues: CASSPDRENEQFF. The chain employs TRBV7-3 and TRBJ2-1, with 7 bases lining up with TRBD1. The CDR3 length is 13 residues. Germline CDR1 and CDR2: SGHTA and FQGTGA. J lost 7 bases, V lost 5 bases, and 5 bases had no gene match.

J is TRBJ1-4 and V is TRBV19; possible D gene TRBD1, 6 bases. V dropped 6 bases and J dropped 8 bases, with 10 bases sitting between them. Looked up from germline, CDR1 is LNHDA and CDR2 is SQIVND (reference sequence). This CDR3 has 12 amino acids. The CDR3 bases are TGTGCCAGTAGCAGGGGTGGCGAAAAACTGTTTTTT. This gives the protein CASSRGGEKLFF.

The rearrangement joins TRBV5-1 to TRBJ1-6; 7 nucleotides line up with TRBD1. Germline V gene sequence: CDR1 SGHRS, CDR2 YFSETQ. The CDR3 totals 15 residues. V lost 4 bases to trimming and J lost 3 bases; unmatched junction nucleotides: 4. The CDR3 nucleotides are TGCGCCAGCAGCGGTTGGGACAGCTATAATTCACCCCTCCACTTT. Amino acid sequence: CASSGWDSYNSPLHF.

This sequence joins TRBV5-1 and TRBJ2-7, with 9 bases identical to TRBD2. The germline gives CDR1 SGHRS, CDR2 YFSETQ. Losses at the gene ends were 0 bases for V and 5 bases for J; bases not matched to a gene: 6. The CDR3 totals 15 residues. This CDR3 is CASSLGTTSGHEQYF. For the CDR3, the DNA is TGCGCCAGCAGCTTGGGCACGACTAGCGGACACGAGCAGTACTTC.

This clone occurred a few times. The chain joins TRBV2 to TRBJ2-1; D perhaps matches TRBD2 (6 bases). CDR1 and CDR2 (germline): SNHLY, FYNNEI. The CDR3 extends over 12 amino acids. The germline V and J ends were trimmed by 6 bases and 7 bases, with 10 bases remaining between them. CDR3 loop: CASSWRENEQFF. CDR3 nucleotides: TGTGCCAGCAGCTGGAGGGAGAATGAGCAGTTCTTC. Full variable domain (missing parts from reference TRBV2 and TRBJ2-1): EPEVTQTPSHQVTQMGQEVILRCVPISNHLYFYWYRQILGQKVEFLVSFYNNEISEKSEIFDDQFSVERPDGSNFTLKIRSTKLEDSAMYFCASSWRENEQFFGPGTRLTVL.

The V and J genes are TRBV5-4 and TRBJ2-1; 8 bases are a match to TRBD2. V lost 4 bases, J lost 3 bases, and 9 bases stayed unmatched. CDR1 is SGHNT, CDR2 YYREEE, per germline (reference sequence). This CDR3 is built from 16 residues. The CDR3 DNA reads TGTGCCAGCAGCGCCCCGAGCGGGGGAATCTACAATGAGCAGTTCTTC. This codes for CASSAPSGGIYNEQFF.

The V call is TRBV9, the J call TRBJ1-2; maybe TRBD1 (5 bases). The CDR3 runs to 14 residues. Germline V gene sequence: CDR1 SGDLS, CDR2 YYNGEE. V shed 2 bases and J shed 2 bases, with 10 bases lying between them. The CDR3 protein is CASSVFSGNYGYTF. The CDR3 nucleotides read TGTGCCAGCAGCGTTTTCTCAGGGAACTATGGCTACACCTTC.

This chain connects TRBV13 to TRBJ1-1; D ambiguous. CDR1 PRHDT and CDR2 FYEKMQ come from the germline V gene (reference sequence). This CDR3 region has 14 residues. Trimming pared 3 bases from V and 4 bases from J, leaving 12 bases between. The CDR3 region is CASSLDFGSTEAFF. CDR3 nucleotides: TGTGCCAGCAGCTTGGACTTCGGGAGCACTGAAGCTTTCTTT. Full variable domain (remainder filled in from reference TRBV13 and TRBJ1-1): AAGVIQSPRHLIKEKRETATLKCYPIPRHDTVYWYQQGPGQDPQFLISFYEKMQSDKGSIPDRFSAQQFSDYHSELNMSSLELGDSALYFCASSLDFGSTEAFFGQGTRLTVV.

This sequence joins TRBV6-5 and TRBJ1-1, with 8 bases aligning to TRBD1. With 4 bases clipped from V and 6 bases from J, the junction kept 7 bases outside the gene matches. CDR3 size: 14 residues. The germline CDR1 and CDR2 sequences are MNHEY and SVGAGI. CDR3 bases: TGTGCCAGCAGTTGGGGCAGGGGGCCCGCTGAAGCTTTCTTT. Translating it yields CASSWGRGPAEAFF.

V is TRBV28 and J is TRBJ2-3; 8 nucleotides agree with TRBD2. The CDR3 runs 13 residues. CDR1 is MDHEN, CDR2 SYDVKM, per germline. V was pared by 9 bases and J by 4 bases, with 6 bases of the junction left unmatched. CDR3 loop: CASERGWADTQYF. For the CDR3, the DNA is TGTGCCAGTGAGCGGGGGTGGGCAGATACGCAGTATTTT.

This clone was found once. The CDR3 coding sequence is TGTGCCAGCAGCTTCTCCAGGGCAGGTGCTAATGAAAAACTGTTTTTT. Protein product: CASSFSRAGANEKLFF. The genes are TRBV7-2 and TRBJ1-4, with D perhaps TRBD1 (5 bases). Trimming cost V 3 bases and J 3 bases, with 14 bases left between them. The CDR3 totals 16 residues. Looked up from germline, CDR1 is SGHTA and CDR2 is FQGNSA. Filled out from reference TRBV7-2 and TRBJ1-4, the complete variable domain reads GAGVSQSPSNKVTEKGKDVELRCDPISGHTALYWYRQSLGQGLEFLIYFQGNSAPDKSGLPSDRFSAERTGGSVSTLTIQRTQQEDSAVYLCASSFSRAGANEKLFFGSGTQLSVL.

The chain carries TRBV14 and TRBJ1-3; D gene unclear. Trimming stripped 0 bases from V and 1 base from J, with 7 bases between. This CDR3 is built from 15 residues. Germline assignment: CDR1 SGHDN and CDR2 FVKESK. The CDR3 sequence is CASSQELSSGNTIYF. As DNA, the CDR3 is TGTGCCAGCAGCCAAGAACTTTCGTCTGGAAACACCATATATTTT.

The chain recombines TRBV2 with TRBJ1-1; 9 nucleotides match TRBD1. The germline CDR1 and CDR2 sequences are SNHLY and FYNNEI. The CDR3 runs to 11 residues. J was trimmed by 9 bases and V by 6 bases; bases with no gene match: 2. The CDR3 sequence is CASRTGGKAFF. CDR3 nucleotides: TGTGCCAGCAGGACAGGGGGAAAAGCTTTCTTT.

The chain recombines TRBV28 with TRBJ1-5; the D gene is possibly TRBD1 (6 bases). The CDR3 loop spans 18 amino acids. Looked up from germline, CDR1 is MDHEN and CDR2 is SYDVKM. V was cut by 7 bases and J by 1 base, with 23 bases left in between. CDR3 in amino acids: CASIKGKAGGGSNQPQHF. CDR3 nucleotide sequence: TGTGCCAGCATCAAGGGTAAAGCCGGGGGGGGCAGCAATCAGCCCCAGCATTTT.

This chain joins TRBV12-3 or TRBV12-4 and TRBJ1-1, with D uncertain. This CDR3 has 13 amino acids. The V end lost 6 bases, the J end lost 2 bases, and 10 bases lay between the germline ends. CDR3 sequence: CASRLGSNTEAFF. CDR3 in DNA: TGTGCCAGCAGACTGGGCTCTAACACTGAAGCTTTCTTT.

V usage is TRBV27 and J usage is TRBJ2-3; D might be TRBD2 (7 bases). CDR3 length equals 17 residues. Trimming removed 6 bases from V and 7 bases from J, with 26 bases in between. CDR1 and CDR2 from the germline V gene are MNHEY and SMNVEV (reference sequence). CDR3 sequence reads: CASSSPTPGGRGYTQYF. The CDR3 region has the DNA TGTGCCAGCAGCTCCCCCACCCCGGGGGGCCGCGGATATACGCAGTATTTT.

The chain is built from TRBV18 and TRBJ1-1; D gene ambiguous. V was shortened by 4 bases and J by 2 bases, with 5 bases between the two germline ends. CDR1 KGHSH and CDR2 LQKENI come from the germline V gene. The CDR3 runs 12 residues. The CDR3 reads CASSHRNTEAFF. The CDR3 region has the DNA TGTGCCAGCTCACACAGAAACACTGAAGCTTTCTTT.